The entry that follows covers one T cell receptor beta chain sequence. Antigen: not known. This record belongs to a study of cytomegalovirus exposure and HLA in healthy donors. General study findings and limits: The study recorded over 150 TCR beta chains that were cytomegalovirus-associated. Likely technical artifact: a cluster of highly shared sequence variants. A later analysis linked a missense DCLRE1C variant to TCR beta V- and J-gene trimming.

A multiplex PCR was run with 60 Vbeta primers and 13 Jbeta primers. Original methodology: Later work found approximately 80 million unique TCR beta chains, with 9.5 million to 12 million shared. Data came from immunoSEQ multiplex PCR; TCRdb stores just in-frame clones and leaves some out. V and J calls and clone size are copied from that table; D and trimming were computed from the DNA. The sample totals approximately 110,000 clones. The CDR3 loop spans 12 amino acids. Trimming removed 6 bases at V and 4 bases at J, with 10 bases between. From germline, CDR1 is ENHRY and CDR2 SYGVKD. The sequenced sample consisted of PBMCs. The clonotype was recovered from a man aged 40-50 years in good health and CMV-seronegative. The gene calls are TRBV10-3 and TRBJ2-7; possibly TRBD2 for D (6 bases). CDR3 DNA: TGTGCCATCAGGGCCGGGGGTTACGAGCAGTACTTC. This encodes CAIRAGGYEQYF.